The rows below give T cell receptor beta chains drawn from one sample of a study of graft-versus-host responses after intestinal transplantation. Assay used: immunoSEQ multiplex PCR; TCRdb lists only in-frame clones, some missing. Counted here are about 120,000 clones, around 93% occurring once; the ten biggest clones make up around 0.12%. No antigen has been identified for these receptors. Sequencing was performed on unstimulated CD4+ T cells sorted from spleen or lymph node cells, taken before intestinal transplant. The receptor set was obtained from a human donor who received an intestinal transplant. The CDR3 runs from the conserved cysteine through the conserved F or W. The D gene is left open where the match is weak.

DNA: TGTGCTTCTCGGGACTACCTGAACACCGGGGAGCTGTTTTTT; CDR3: CASRDYLNTGELFF; J: TRBJ2-2; V: TRBV27; D: TRBD2
DNA: TGTGCCAGCAGCCAAGTGTTGGGGTCCTACGAGCAGTACTTC; CDR3: CASSQVLGSYEQYF; J: TRBJ2-7; V: TRBV4-2; D: -
DNA: TGTGCCTGGAGTGTAGTCCGGACTAGCGGGAGTTCAGATACGCAGTATTTT; CDR3: CAWSVVRTSGSSDTQYF; J: TRBJ2-3; V: TRBV30; D: TRBD2
DNA: TGTGCCAGCAGCTTTAAAGGGGTAGCTTTCTTT; CDR3: CASSFKGVAFF; J: TRBJ1-1; V: TRBV7-9; D: -
DNA: TGCGCCAGCAGTGACGGGACAGGGGGCTCCTACGAGCAGTACTTC; CDR3: CASSDGTGGSYEQYF; J: TRBJ2-7; V: TRBV10-1; D: TRBD1
DNA: TGCGCCAGCAGCTCAGGGACAGCCTTGGAGACCCAGTACTTC; CDR3: CASSSGTALETQYF; J: TRBJ2-5; V: TRBV5-1; D: TRBD1
DNA: TGTGCCAGCAGCCAGCTATTCGGGAACTCCCCCTACAATGAGCAGTTCTTC; CDR3: CASSQLFGNSPYNEQFF; J: TRBJ2-1; V: TRBV4-2; D: -
DNA: TGCAGGTCTAGCGGGAACGCTTTCTTT; CDR3: CRSSGNAFF; J: TRBJ1-1; V: TRBV29-1; D: -
DNA: TGTGCCAGCAGTCCCATGACAGGGGGCGAAAAAACTGAAGCTTTCTTT; CDR3: CASSPMTGGEKTEAFF; J: TRBJ1-1; V: TRBV27; D: TRBD1
DNA: TGTGCCAGCAGTTATGGAATCAATGAGCAGTTCTTC; CDR3: CASSYGINEQFF; J: TRBJ2-1; V: TRBV6-5; D: -
DNA: TGTGCCAGTAGTATTGATGTGGCCACTGAAGCTTTCTTT; CDR3: CASSIDVATEAFF; J: TRBJ1-1; V: TRBV19; D: -
DNA: TGTGCCAGCAGCTTAGAGTCGGGACTAGCGGCCTACGAGCAGTACTTC; CDR3: CASSLESGLAAYEQYF; J: TRBJ2-7; V: TRBV7-3; D: TRBD2
DNA: TGTGCCAGCAGCCCGCGGCAGGGGTCCTTCTACGAGCAGTACTTC; CDR3: CASSPRQGSFYEQYF; J: TRBJ2-7; V: TRBV5-4; D: -
DNA: TGCAGTGCTAGTCGGAGGGGTGGCTTTTTT; CDR3: CSASRRGGFF; J: TRBJ1-4; V: TRBV20-1; D: -
DNA: TGTGCCGGGAACAGCGGGAGCATTGACTACGAGCAGTACTTC; CDR3: CAGNSGSIDYEQYF; J: TRBJ2-7; V: TRBV30; D: TRBD2
DNA: TGTGCCACCAGCTCGATACAGGAAAGAATGCGCACCGGGGAGCTGTTTTTT; CDR3: CATSSIQERMRTGELFF; J: TRBJ2-2; V: TRBV15; D: -
DNA: TGCGCCAGCAGTGACATCTACAATGAGCAGTTCTTC; CDR3: CASSDIYNEQFF; J: TRBJ2-1; V: TRBV10-1; D: -
DNA: TGTGCCAGCAGTTACCGCGCGGGGGTGAAGAACACTGAAGCTTTCTTT; CDR3: CASSYRAGVKNTEAFF; J: TRBJ1-1; V: TRBV6-5; D: -
DNA: TGCGCCAGCAGCTCGGGACAGGGTCAGACCTTC; CDR3: CASSSGQGQTF; J: TRBJ1-2; V: TRBV5-1; D: TRBD1
DNA: TGTGCCTGGAGTGTACGCGGGTTGAGGGGCTCCTACAATGAGCAGTTCTTC; CDR3: CAWSVRGLRGSYNEQFF; J: TRBJ2-1; V: TRBV30; D: -
DNA: TGTGCCAGCAGCTTGGGCGCCACAGAAGCGTACCAAGAGACCCAGTACTTC; CDR3: CASSLGATEAYQETQYF; J: TRBJ2-5; V: TRBV5-4; D: -
DNA: TGTGCCAGCACCTGGGCCTCCTTTGCCTACGAGCAGTACTTC; CDR3: CASTWASFAYEQYF; J: TRBJ2-7; V: TRBV6-1; D: -
DNA: TGCAGCGTGGAATTAAATAACTATGGCTACACCTTC; CDR3: CSVELNNYGYTF; J: TRBJ1-2; V: TRBV29-1; D: -
DNA: TGTGCCAGCAGCTTAGGACGGCTCCCGATCAATCAGCCCCAGCATTTT; CDR3: CASSLGRLPINQPQHF; J: TRBJ1-5; V: TRBV7-8; D: -